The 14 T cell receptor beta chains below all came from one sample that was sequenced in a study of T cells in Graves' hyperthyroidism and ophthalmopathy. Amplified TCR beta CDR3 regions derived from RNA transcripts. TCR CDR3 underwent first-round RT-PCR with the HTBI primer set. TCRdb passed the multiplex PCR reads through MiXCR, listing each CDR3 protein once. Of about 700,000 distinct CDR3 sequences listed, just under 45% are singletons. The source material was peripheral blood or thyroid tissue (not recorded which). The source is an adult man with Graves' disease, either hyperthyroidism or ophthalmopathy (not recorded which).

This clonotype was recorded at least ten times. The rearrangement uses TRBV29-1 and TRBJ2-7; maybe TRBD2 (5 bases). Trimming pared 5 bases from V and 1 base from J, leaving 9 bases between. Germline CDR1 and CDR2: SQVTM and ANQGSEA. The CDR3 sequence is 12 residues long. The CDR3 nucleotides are TGCAGCGTTCGAGCGGAATCCTACGAGCAGTACTTC. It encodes CSVRAESYEQYF.

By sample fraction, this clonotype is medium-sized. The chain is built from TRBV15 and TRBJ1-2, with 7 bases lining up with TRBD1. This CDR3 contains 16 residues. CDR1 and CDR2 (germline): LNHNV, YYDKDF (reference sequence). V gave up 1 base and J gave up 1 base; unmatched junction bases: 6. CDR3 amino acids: CATSRGRTGDNYGYTF. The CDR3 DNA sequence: TGTGCCACCAGCAGAGGCAGGACAGGCGATAACTATGGCTACACCTTC.

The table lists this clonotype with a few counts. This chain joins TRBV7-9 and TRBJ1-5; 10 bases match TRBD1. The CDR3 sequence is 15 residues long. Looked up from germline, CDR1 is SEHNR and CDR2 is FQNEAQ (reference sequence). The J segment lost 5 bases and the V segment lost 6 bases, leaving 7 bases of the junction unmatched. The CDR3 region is CASSRGQGDDQPQHF. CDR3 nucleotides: TGTGCCAGCAGTCGCGGACAGGGGGATGATCAGCCCCAGCATTTT.

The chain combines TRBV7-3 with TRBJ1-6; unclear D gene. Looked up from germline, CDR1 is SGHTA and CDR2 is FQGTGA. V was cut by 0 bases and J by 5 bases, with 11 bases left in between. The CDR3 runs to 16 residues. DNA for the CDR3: TGTGCCAGCAGCTTAACCGGGGTCCCGAATAATTCACCCCTCCACTTT. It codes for CASSLTGVPNNSPLHF.

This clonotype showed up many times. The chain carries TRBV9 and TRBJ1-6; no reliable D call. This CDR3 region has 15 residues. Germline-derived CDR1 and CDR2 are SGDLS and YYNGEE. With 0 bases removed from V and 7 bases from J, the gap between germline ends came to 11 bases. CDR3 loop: CASSVAAGRNSPLHF. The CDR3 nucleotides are TGTGCCAGCAGCGTAGCGGCAGGCAGGAATTCACCCCTCCACTTT.

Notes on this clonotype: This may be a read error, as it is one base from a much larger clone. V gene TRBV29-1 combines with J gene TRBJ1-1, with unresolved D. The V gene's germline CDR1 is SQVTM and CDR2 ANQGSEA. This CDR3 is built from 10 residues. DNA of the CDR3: TGCAACGTGGTGGGCCTAGTAGCTTTCTTT. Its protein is CNVVGLVAFF.

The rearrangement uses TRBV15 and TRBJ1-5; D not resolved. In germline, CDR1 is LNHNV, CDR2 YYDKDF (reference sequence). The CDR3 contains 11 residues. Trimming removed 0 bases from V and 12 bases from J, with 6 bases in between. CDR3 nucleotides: TGTGCCACCAGCAGAGATCCGGGCCAGCATTTT. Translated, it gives CATSRDPGQHF.

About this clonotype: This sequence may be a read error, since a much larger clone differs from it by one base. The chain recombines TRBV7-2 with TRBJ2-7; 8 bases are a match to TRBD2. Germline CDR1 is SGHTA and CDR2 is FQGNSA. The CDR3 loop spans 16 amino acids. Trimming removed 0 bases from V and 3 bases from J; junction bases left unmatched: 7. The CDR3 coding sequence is TGTGCCAGCAGCTTAGCGCAACTAGCGGCTATCTACGAGCAGTACTTC. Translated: CASSLAQLAAIYEQYF.

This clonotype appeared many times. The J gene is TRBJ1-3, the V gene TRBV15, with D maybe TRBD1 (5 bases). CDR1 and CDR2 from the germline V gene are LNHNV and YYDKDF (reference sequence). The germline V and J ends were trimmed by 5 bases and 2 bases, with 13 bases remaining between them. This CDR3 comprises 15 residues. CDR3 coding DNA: TGTGCCACCAGCCCCGGGACTGGCGCTGGAAACACCATATATTTT. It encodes CATSPGTGAGNTIYF.

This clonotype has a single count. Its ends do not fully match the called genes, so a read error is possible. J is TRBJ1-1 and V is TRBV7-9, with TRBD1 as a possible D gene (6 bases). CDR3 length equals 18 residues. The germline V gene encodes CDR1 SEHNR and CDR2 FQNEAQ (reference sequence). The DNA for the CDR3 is TGCGCCAGCAGCCAAGATCCGCCCTGGGGGGGCCAAAACACTGAAGCTTTCTTT. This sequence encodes CASSQDPPWGGQNTEAFF.

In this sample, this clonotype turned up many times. The DNA of the CDR3 is TGTGCCAGCAGCTGGCAGGGTGGTTCACCCCTCCACTTT. This codes for CASSWQGGSPLHF. The V call is TRBV7-9, the J call TRBJ1-6, with TRBD1 as a possible D gene (5 bases). This CDR3 is built from 13 residues. Trimming left V 4 bases short and J 9 bases short, with 10 bases between. Germline V CDR1 and CDR2: SEHNR, FQNEAQ (reference sequence).

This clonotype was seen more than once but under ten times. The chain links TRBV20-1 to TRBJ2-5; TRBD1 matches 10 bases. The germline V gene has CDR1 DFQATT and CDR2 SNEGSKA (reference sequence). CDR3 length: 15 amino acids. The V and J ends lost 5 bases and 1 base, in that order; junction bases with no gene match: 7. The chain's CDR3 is CSAEDRGGSQETQYF. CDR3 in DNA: TGCAGTGCTGAGGACAGGGGGGGATCCCAAGAGACCCAGTACTTC.

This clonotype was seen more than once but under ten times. In nucleotides, the CDR3 is TGTGCCAGCAGTTACCTGATGAACACTGAAGCTTTCTTT. Protein sequence: CASSYLMNTEAFF. The J gene is TRBJ1-1, the V gene TRBV6-5; D unresolved. Trimming left V 2 bases short and J 0 bases short, with 4 bases between. Germline-derived CDR1 and CDR2 are MNHEY and SVGAGI. The CDR3 runs 13 residues.

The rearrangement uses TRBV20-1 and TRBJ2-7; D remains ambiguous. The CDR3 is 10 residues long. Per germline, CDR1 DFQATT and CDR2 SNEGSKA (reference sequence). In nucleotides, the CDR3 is TGCAGCGTCTTCAAAAACGAGCAGTACTTC. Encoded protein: CSVFKNEQYF.